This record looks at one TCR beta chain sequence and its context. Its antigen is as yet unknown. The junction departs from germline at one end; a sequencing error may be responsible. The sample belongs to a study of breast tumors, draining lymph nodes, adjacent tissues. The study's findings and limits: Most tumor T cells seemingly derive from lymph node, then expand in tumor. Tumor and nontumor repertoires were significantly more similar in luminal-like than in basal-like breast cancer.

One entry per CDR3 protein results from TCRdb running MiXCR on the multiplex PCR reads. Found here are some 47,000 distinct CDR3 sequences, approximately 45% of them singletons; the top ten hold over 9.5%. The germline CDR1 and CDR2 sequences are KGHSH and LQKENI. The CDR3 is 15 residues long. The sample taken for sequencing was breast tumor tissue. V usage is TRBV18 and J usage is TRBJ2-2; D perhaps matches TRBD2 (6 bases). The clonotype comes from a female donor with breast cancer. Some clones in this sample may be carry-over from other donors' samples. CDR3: CASSPQSSNAGGLFF. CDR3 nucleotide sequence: TGTGCCAGCTCACCACAATCCTCTAACGCCGGGGGGCTGTTTTTT.